This T cell receptor beta chain was profiled in a study of identical twins. Study-wide points: Modelling underestimated the level of out-of-frame TCR alpha sharing observed in monozygotic twins.

The CDR3 length is 18 residues. Deletions cut 1 base from V and 1 base from J, with 18 bases between. The V gene's germline CDR1 is SGHTA and CDR2 FQGNSA. TCRdb re-derived calls from the 5' RACE reads in MiXCR, one entry per CDR3 protein. The sample holds roughly 1,500,000 distinct CDR3 sequences; less than 40% are singletons and the top ten take more than 0.25%. This clonotype has just one count. Its antigen is unidentified. The V and J genes are TRBV7-2 and TRBJ2-3, with D tentatively TRBD2 (6 bases). The specimen was cord blood. The TCR comes from a newborn girl in good health. Here the CDR3 reads CASSLDPAGLEGTDTQYF. The CDR3 DNA sequence: TGTGCCAGCAGCTTAGATCCGGCGGGACTCGAGGGCACAGATACGCAGTATTTT.